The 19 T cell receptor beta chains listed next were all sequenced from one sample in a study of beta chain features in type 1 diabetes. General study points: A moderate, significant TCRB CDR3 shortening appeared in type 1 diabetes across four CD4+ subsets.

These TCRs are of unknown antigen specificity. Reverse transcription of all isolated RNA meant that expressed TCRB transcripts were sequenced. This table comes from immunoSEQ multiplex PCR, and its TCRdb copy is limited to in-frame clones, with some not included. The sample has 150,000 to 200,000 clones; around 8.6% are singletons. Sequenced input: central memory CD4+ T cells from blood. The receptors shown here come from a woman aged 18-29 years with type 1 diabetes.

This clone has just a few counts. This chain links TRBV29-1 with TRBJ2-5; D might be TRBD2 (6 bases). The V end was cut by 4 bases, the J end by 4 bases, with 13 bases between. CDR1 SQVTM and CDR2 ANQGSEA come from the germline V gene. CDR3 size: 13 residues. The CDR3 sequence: CSVGGGTRETQYF. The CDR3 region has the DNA TGCAGCGTTGGAGGCGGGACCCGAGAGACCCAGTACTTC.

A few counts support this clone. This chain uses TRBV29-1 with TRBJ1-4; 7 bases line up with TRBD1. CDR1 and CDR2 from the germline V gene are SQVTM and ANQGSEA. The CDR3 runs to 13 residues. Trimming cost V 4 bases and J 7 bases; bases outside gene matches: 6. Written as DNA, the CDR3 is TGCAGCGTTGGTGTACAGGGGAGTGAAAAACTGTTTTTT. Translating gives CSVGVQGSEKLFF. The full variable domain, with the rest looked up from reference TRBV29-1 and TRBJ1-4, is SAVISQKPSRDICQRGTSLTIQCQVDSQVTMMFWYRQQPGQSLTLIATANQGSEATYESGFVIDKFPISRPNLTFSTLTVSNMSPEDSSIYLCSVGVQGSEKLFFGSGTQLSVL.

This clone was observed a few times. CDR3 sequence: CASSFLGRGSSEAFF. CDR3 DNA: TGTGCCAGCAGCTTTCTCGGGAGGGGAAGCTCTGAAGCTTTCTTT. The chain carries TRBV7-2 and TRBJ1-1, with D perhaps TRBD1 (5 bases). There are 15 residues in the CDR3. Per germline, CDR1 SGHTA and CDR2 FQGNSA. Trimming stripped 3 bases from V and 6 bases from J, with 17 bases between.

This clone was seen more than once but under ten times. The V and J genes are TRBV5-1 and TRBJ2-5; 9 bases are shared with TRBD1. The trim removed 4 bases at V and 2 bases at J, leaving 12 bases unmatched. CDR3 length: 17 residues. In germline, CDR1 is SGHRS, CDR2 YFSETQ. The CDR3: CASSVGSGTGRQETQYF. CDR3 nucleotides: TGCGCCAGCAGCGTTGGCTCCGGGACAGGGAGGCAAGAGACCCAGTACTTC.

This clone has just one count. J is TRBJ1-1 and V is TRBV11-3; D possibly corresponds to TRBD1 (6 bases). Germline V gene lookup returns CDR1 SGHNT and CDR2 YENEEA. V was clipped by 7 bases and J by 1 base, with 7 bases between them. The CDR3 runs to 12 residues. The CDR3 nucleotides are TGTGCCAGCAAAGGGGGGAACACTGAAGCTTTCTTT. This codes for CASKGGNTEAFF.

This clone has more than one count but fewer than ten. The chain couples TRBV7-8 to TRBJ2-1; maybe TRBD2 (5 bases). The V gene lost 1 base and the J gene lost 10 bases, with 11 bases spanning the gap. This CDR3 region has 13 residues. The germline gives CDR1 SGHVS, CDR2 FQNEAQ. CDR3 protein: CASSLDRRGEQFF. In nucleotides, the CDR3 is TGTGCCAGCAGCTTAGACCGCCGAGGGGAGCAGTTCTTC.

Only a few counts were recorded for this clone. CDR3 DNA sequence: TGTGCCTCGACAGGGGCTCGGGAAAAACTGTTTTTT. It encodes CASTGAREKLFF. This rearrangement joins TRBV7-2 to TRBJ1-4; 8 bases match TRBD1. Germline CDR1 and CDR2: SGHTA and FQGNSA. This CDR3 spans 12 amino acids. The V and J ends lost 11 bases and 8 bases, in that order; junction bases with no gene match: 7.

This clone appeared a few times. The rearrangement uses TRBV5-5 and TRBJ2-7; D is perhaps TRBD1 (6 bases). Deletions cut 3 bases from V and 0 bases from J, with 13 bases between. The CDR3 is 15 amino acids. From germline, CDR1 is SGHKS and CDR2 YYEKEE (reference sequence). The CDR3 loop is CASSYRTEYSYEQYF. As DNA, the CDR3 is TGTGCCAGCAGCTATAGGACAGAGTACTCCTACGAGCAGTACTTC. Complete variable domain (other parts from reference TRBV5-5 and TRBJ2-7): DAGVTQSPTHLIKTRGQQVTLRCSPISGHKSVSWYQQVLGQGPQFIFQYYEKEERGRGNFPDRFSARQFPNYSSELNVNALLLGDSALYLCASSYRTEYSYEQYFGPGTRLTVT.

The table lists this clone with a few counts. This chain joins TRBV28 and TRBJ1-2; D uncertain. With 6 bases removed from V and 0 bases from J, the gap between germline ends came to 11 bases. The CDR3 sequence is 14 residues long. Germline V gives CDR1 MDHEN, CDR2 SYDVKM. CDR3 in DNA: TGTGCCAGCAGCGCCTCCGGTGCTAACTATGGCTACACCTTC. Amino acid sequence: CASSASGANYGYTF.

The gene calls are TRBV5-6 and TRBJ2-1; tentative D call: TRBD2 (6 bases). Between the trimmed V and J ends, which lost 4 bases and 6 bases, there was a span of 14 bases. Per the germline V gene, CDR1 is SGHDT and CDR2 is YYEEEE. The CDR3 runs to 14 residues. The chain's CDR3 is CASSPRGSGNEQFF. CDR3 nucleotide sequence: TGTGCCAGCAGCCCTCGAGGTAGCGGCAATGAGCAGTTCTTC.

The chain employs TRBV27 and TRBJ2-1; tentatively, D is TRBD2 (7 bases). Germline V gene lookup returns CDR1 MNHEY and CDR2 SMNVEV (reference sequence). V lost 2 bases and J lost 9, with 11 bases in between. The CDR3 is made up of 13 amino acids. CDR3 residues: CASSLRGGGEQFF. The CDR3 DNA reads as TGTGCCAGCAGTTTACGGGGAGGGGGTGAGCAGTTCTTC.

The CDR3 DNA reads as TGCGCCAGCAACGCTGGGACTAGCGGGGGTACTGAGCAGTTCTTC. Protein product: CASNAGTSGGTEQFF. This chain connects TRBV5-1 to TRBJ2-1; 14 bases map to TRBD2. The CDR3 spans 15 residues. V dropped 6 bases and J dropped 9; count of bases not matched to a gene: 8. Germline CDR1 is SGHRS and CDR2 is YFSETQ. The complete variable domain, with remaining parts taken from reference TRBV5-1 and TRBJ2-1, reads KAGVTQTPRYLIKTRGQQVTLSCSPISGHRSVSWYQQTPGQGLQFLFEYFSETQRNKGNFPGRFSGRQFSNSRSEMNVSTLELGDSALYLCASNAGTSGGTEQFFGPGTRLTVL.

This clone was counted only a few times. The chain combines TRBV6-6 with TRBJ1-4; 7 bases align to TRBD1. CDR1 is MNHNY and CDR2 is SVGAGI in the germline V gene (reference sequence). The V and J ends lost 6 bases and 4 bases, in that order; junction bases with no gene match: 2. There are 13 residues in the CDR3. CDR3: CASRGQINEKLFF. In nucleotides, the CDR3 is TGTGCCAGCAGGGGACAGATTAATGAAAAACTGTTTTTT.

The CDR3 DNA follows: TGTGCCATCACGGACTCGCGGGGGGGGGCAGATACGCAGTATTTT. Encoded protein: CAITDSRGGADTQYF. The rearrangement links TRBV10-3 to TRBJ2-3, with 9 nucleotides matching TRBD2. CDR3 length equals 15 residues. J gave up 4 bases and V 7 bases, and 9 bases lay outside the gene matches. Germline V lookup: CDR1 ENHRY, CDR2 SYGVKD.

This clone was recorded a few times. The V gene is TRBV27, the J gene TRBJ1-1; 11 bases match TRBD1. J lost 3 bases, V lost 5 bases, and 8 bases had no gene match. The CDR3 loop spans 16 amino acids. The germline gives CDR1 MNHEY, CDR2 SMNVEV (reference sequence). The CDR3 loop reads CASSADRGRADTEAFF. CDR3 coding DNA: TGTGCCAGCAGTGCGGACAGGGGGCGAGCCGACACTGAAGCTTTCTTT.

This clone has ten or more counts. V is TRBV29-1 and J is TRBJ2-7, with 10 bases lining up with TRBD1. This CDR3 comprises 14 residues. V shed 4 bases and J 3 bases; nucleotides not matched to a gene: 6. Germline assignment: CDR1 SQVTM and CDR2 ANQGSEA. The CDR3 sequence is CSVALDRGHYEQYF. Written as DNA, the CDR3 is TGCAGCGTTGCATTAGACAGGGGGCACTACGAGCAGTACTTC.

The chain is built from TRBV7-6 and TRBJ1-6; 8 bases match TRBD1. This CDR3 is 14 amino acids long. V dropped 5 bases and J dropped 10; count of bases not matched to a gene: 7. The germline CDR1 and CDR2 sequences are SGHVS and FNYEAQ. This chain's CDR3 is CASSPTGARSPLHF. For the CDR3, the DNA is TGTGCCAGCAGCCCGACAGGGGCCCGGTCACCCCTCCACTTT.

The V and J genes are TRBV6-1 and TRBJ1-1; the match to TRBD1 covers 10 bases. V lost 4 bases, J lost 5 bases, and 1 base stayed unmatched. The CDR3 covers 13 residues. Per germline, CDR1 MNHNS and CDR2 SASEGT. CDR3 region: CASSGTGGTEAFF. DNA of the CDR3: TGTGCCAGCAGTGGGACAGGGGGGACTGAAGCTTTCTTT.

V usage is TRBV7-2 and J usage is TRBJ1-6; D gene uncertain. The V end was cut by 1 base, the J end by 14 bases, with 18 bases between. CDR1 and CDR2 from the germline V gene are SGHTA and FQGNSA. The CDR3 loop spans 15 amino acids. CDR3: CASSLVGGSDSSLHF. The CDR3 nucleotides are TGTGCCAGCAGCTTAGTAGGCGGCAGCGATTCGTCCCTCCACTTT.